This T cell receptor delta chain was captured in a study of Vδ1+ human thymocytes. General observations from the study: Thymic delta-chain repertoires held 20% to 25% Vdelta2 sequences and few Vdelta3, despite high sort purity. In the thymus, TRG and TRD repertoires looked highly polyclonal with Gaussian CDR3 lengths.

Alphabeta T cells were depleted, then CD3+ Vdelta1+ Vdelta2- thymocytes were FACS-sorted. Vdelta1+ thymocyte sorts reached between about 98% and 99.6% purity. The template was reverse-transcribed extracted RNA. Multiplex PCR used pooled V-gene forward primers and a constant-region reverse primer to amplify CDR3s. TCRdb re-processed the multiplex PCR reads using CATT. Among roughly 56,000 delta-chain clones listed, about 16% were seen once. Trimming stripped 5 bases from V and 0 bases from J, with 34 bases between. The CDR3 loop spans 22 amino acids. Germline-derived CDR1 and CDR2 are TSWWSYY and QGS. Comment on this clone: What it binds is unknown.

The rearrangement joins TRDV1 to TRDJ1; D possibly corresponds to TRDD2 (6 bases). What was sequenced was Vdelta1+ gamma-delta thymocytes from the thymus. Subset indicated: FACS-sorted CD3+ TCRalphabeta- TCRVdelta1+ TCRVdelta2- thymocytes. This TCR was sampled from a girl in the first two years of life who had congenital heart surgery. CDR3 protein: CALGTPAFPPIIHDPHTDKLIF. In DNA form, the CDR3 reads TGTGCTCTTGGGACCCCGGCCTTCCCTCCAATTATTCATGACCCACACACCGATAAACTCATCTTT.